Below, 19 T cell receptor beta chains from the same sample are listed, as sequenced in a study of long-term antiretroviral therapy in people with HIV. Running of the v3.0 immunoSEQ assay took place at survey level. The assay was immunoSEQ multiplex PCR, and TCRdb's table has in-frame clones only and misses some. Of under 25,000 clones listed, around nine tenths are singletons. Sequences were derived from unsorted PBMCs, sampled 0.5 years after starting antiretroviral therapy. All receptors derive from a man aged 35 to 55 with HIV.

The chain couples TRBV14 to TRBJ1-4; D is uncertain. V lost 0 bases and J 10 bases, leaving 12 bases between the germline ends. The CDR3 totals 14 residues. Germline CDR1 SGHDN, CDR2 FVKESK. This CDR3 is CASSQDRNLGKLFF. For the CDR3, the DNA is TGTGCCAGCAGCCAAGACAGAAACCTCGGAAAACTGTTTTTT.

In its sample, this clone was seen a few times. This rearrangement joins TRBV25-1 to TRBJ2-5, with 12 bases that match TRBD2. The germline CDR1 and CDR2 sequences are MGHDK and SYGVNS. The CDR3 is made up of 17 amino acids. J lost 0 bases, V lost 6 bases, and 8 bases had no gene match. CDR3 protein: CASSTTSGGLYQETQYF. The DNA for the CDR3 is TGTGCCAGCAGCACGACTAGCGGGGGCTTGTACCAAGAGACCCAGTACTTC.

This clone was observed a single time. The chain uses TRBV5-4 and TRBJ1-5; D not certain. Trimming pared 0 bases from V and 6 bases from J, leaving 4 bases between. Germline CDR1 and CDR2: SGHNT and YYREEE (reference sequence). This CDR3 is built from 12 residues. CDR3 nucleotide sequence: TGTGCCAGCAGCTTGGAGGGTCAGCCCCAGCATTTT. Encoded protein: CASSLEGQPQHF.

The chain uses TRBV5-6 and TRBJ1-2; D is undetermined. Per the germline V gene, CDR1 is SGHDT and CDR2 is YYEEEE. The CDR3 runs to 16 residues. Deletions cut 3 bases from V and 7 bases from J, with 22 bases between. This CDR3 is CASSSALQNLRRGYTF. The DNA for the CDR3 is TGTGCCAGCAGCTCCGCTCTACAGAACCTCCGTCGTGGCTACACCTTC.

This clone was observed once. The chain has TRBV19 and TRBJ1-5; 7 nucleotides align to TRBD1. The CDR3 is 15 residues long. Per the germline V gene, CDR1 is LNHDA and CDR2 is SQIVND (reference sequence). V dropped 6 bases and J dropped 4; count of bases not matched to a gene: 9. Written as DNA, the CDR3 is TGTGCCAGTAGGGGGACAGAGTATAATAATCAGCCCCAGCATTTT. Amino acids: CASRGTEYNNQPQHF.

This chain uses TRBV4-1 with TRBJ1-1, with TRBD1 matching 7 bases. The CDR3 runs 15 residues. Losses at the gene ends were 1 base for V and 1 base for J; bases not matched to a gene: 3. Germline CDR1 MGHRA, CDR2 YSYEKL. Here the CDR3 DNA reads TGCGCCAGCAGCCAAGGACAGGGAACGAACACTGAAGCTTTCTTT. This gives the protein CASSQGQGTNTEAFF.

V gene TRBV6-1 combines with J gene TRBJ1-2; tentatively, D is TRBD1 (6 bases). V dropped 10 bases and J dropped 4 bases, with 16 bases sitting between them. This CDR3 is built from 13 residues. Germline V gene lookup returns CDR1 MNHNS and CDR2 SASEGT. CDR3 protein: CATKGGGVYGYTF. CDR3 bases: TGTGCCACTAAGGGGGGTGGGGTCTATGGCTACACCTTC.

This clone was observed a few times. The chain combines TRBV4-3 with TRBJ2-1; 10 bases line up with TRBD2. CDR3 length equals 16 residues. The germline V gene encodes CDR1 LGHNA and CDR2 YSLEER. The junction had 7 bases not matched to a gene; V was cut back by 0 bases and J by 8 bases. The chain's CDR3 is CASSQELASGSDEQFF. DNA for the CDR3: TGCGCCAGCAGCCAAGAACTGGCTAGCGGGAGCGATGAGCAGTTCTTC.

This chain's CDR3 is CASSQETSYNEQFF. CDR3 nucleotide sequence: TGCGCCAGCAGCCAAGAGACTAGCTACAATGAGCAGTTCTTC. The gene calls are TRBV4-3 and TRBJ2-1, with D maybe TRBD2 (6 bases). With 0 bases removed from V and 3 bases from J, the gap between germline ends came to 6 bases. The CDR3 is 14 amino acids. Germline CDR1 is LGHNA and CDR2 is YSLEER.

V is TRBV5-1 and J is TRBJ2-1, with TRBD2 matching 10 bases. Germline CDR1 SGHRS, CDR2 YFSETQ. J lost 5 bases, V lost 1 base, and 3 bases had no gene match. The CDR3 extends over 15 amino acids. CDR3 bases: TGCGCCAGCAGCTTGACTAGCGGGACCAACAATGAGCAGTTCTTC. This codes for CASSLTSGTNNEQFF.

The chain employs TRBV7-8 and TRBJ1-4, with D perhaps TRBD1 (5 bases). Trimming shortened V by 2 bases and J by 8 bases, and 12 bases separated the two germline ends. In germline, CDR1 is SGHVS, CDR2 FQNEAQ. This CDR3 has 14 residues. For the CDR3, the DNA is TGTGCCAGCAGCTTATACAAGGGGTGGGAAAAACTGTTTTTT. Residues: CASSLYKGWEKLFF.

This chain uses TRBV9 with TRBJ2-7; D is possibly TRBD2 (6 bases). Germline V gene data show CDR1 as SGDLS and CDR2 as YYNGEE. The CDR3 contains 13 residues. The ends were cut back, 4 bases at V and 3 bases at J, with 11 bases in the middle. The CDR3 nucleotides are TGTGCCAGCAGCAGACTAGTAGGCTACGAGCAGTACTTC. Its translation: CASSRLVGYEQYF.

The rearrangement joins TRBV5-6 to TRBJ2-7, with a tentative D call TRBD1 (7 bases). Germline V gene data show CDR1 as SGHDT and CDR2 as YYEEEE. Trimming shortened V by 1 base and J by 2 bases, and 13 bases separated the two germline ends. This CDR3 contains 15 residues. The DNA of the CDR3 is TGTGCCAGCAGCTTGCGGCCAGGGGGGACCTACGAGCAGTACTTC. Its translation: CASSLRPGGTYEQYF.

The chain has TRBV19 and TRBJ2-5; D unclear. CDR1 is LNHDA and CDR2 is SQIVND in the germline V gene (reference sequence). The CDR3 loop spans 14 amino acids. Trimming pared 5 bases from V and 9 bases from J, leaving 19 bases between. The CDR3 nucleotides read TGTGCCAGTAGTCCGCAGGTGGCCCTCGAGGCCCAGTACTTC. This codes for CASSPQVALEAQYF.

The gene calls are TRBV6-1 and TRBJ2-7, with 7 nucleotides matching TRBD2. Germline V gives CDR1 MNHNS, CDR2 SASEGT. The CDR3 spans 13 residues. Unmatched junction bases numbered 10, after V lost 8 bases and J lost 6 bases. CDR3 coding DNA: TGTGCCAGCGCAGTCGGGGGGTTCTTCGAGCAGTACTTC. Translated, it gives CASAVGGFFEQYF.

V usage is TRBV5-6 and J usage is TRBJ1-5; TRBD1 is a possible D gene (5 bases). Germline loops: CDR1 SGHDT, CDR2 YYEEEE. The CDR3 sequence is 15 residues long. Trimming removed 2 bases from V and 4 bases from J, with 13 bases in between. CDR3 loop: CASSFGGALNQPQHF. The CDR3 coding sequence is TGTGCCAGCAGCTTTGGCGGGGCCCTTAATCAGCCCCAGCATTTT.

This sequence joins TRBV11-2 and TRBJ1-3; 8 bases are shared with TRBD1. V lost 6 bases and J lost 6; bases outside the gene matches: 4. Per the germline V gene, CDR1 is SGHAT and CDR2 is FQNNGV. The CDR3 spans 13 residues. The CDR3 DNA reads TGTGCCAGCAGGGGACAGGAACTAAACACCATATATTTT. Protein sequence: CASRGQELNTIYF.

The rearrangement joins TRBV4-2 to TRBJ2-2; 8 nucleotides align to TRBD1. Germline values: CDR1 LGHNA, CDR2 YNFKEQ. The CDR3 loop spans 15 amino acids. V was clipped by 8 bases and J by 1 base; unmatched bases: 6. In DNA form, the CDR3 reads TGTGCCAGCCAGACCGGGACAGGGAACACCGGGGAGCTGTTTTTT. It yields the protein CASQTGTGNTGELFF.

This clone was observed a single time. The chain carries TRBV5-4 and TRBJ2-7; D may be TRBD1 (5 bases). V was shortened by 0 bases and J by 5 bases, with 12 bases between the two germline ends. The length of the CDR3 is 14 residues. The germline gives CDR1 SGHNT, CDR2 YYREEE (reference sequence). The CDR3 DNA reads as TGTGCCAGCAGCTTGGGGGGCAGGGTCGACGAGCAGTACTTC. Amino acid sequence: CASSLGGRVDEQYF.